Listed below are T cell receptor beta chains from one sample, sequenced in a study of blood T cell repertoires in COVID-19. Clones were sequenced by immunoSEQ multiplex PCR, and TCRdb holds only the in-frame ones, with some missing. Among some 200,000 clones listed, about 85% were seen once. Sequenced: peripheral blood. These receptors came from a woman aged 18-35 years who had recovered from COVID-19. The CDR3 runs from the conserved cysteine through the conserved F or W. Fields, in order: CDR3 DNA, CDR3 protein, CDR3 length, J gene, D gene, V gene, clone size. The D gene is left open where the match is weak. Only part of the rows carry a size: once, few, many, or a class if the clone is expanded.

CDR3 DNA: TGTGCCAGCTCACCACCGGCAGGGAACACCGGGGAGCTGTTTTTT
CDR3 protein: CASSPPAGNTGELFF
CDR3 length: 15
J gene: TRBJ2-2
D gene: -
V gene: TRBV18
clone size: once

CDR3 DNA: TGTGCCATCACCCGGGACGGGAGCGGCACCTACAATGAGCAGTTCTTC
CDR3 protein: CAITRDGSGTYNEQFF
CDR3 length: 16
J gene: TRBJ2-1
D gene: -
V gene: TRBV10-3
clone size: -

CDR3 DNA: TGTGCCATCAGTGAGTCATTGGGGGGGGCTGAAGCTTTCTTT
CDR3 protein: CAISESLGGAEAFF
CDR3 length: 14
J gene: TRBJ1-1
D gene: -
V gene: TRBV10-3
clone size: -

CDR3 DNA: TGTGCCAGTGGACCGGGACAGGGGATTAGCAATCAGCCCCAGCATTTT
CDR3 protein: CASGPGQGISNQPQHF
CDR3 length: 16
J gene: TRBJ1-5
D gene: TRBD1
V gene: TRBV19
clone size: once

CDR3 DNA: TGTGCCAGCAGTTACTTCGGACAGAACCAAGAGACCCAGTACTTC
CDR3 protein: CASSYFGQNQETQYF
CDR3 length: 15
J gene: TRBJ2-5
D gene: -
V gene: TRBV6-5
clone size: -

CDR3 DNA: TGTGCCAGCATTTCGGGGGACCATAAGGTAGCGGGCCAAGGGGGTACGCAGTATTTT
CDR3 protein: CASISGDHKVAGQGGTQYF
CDR3 length: 19
J gene: TRBJ2-3
D gene: -
V gene: TRBV7-9
clone size: once

CDR3 DNA: TGTGCCAGCAGCTTCGGGCTAGCGGGAGGGCCTGGCACAGATACGCAGTATTTT
CDR3 protein: CASSFGLAGGPGTDTQYF
CDR3 length: 18
J gene: TRBJ2-3
D gene: TRBD2
V gene: TRBV7-9
clone size: few

CDR3 DNA: TGTGCCAGCAGTGAAAAGGGGTCCGGCGTTTTCAATGAGCAGTTCTTC
CDR3 protein: CASSEKGSGVFNEQFF
CDR3 length: 16
J gene: TRBJ2-1
D gene: -
V gene: TRBV6-1
clone size: -

CDR3 DNA: TGTGCCAGCAGCCTCGGGACAGGGGGTACGTATGAGCAGTTCTTC
CDR3 protein: CASSLGTGGTYEQFF
CDR3 length: 15
J gene: TRBJ2-1
D gene: TRBD1
V gene: TRBV3-1/TRBV3-2
clone size: -

CDR3 DNA: TGTGCCAGCAGCCCGCAACTAGCGGAAGAGACCCAGTACTTC
CDR3 protein: CASSPQLAEETQYF
CDR3 length: 14
J gene: TRBJ2-5
D gene: TRBD2
V gene: TRBV11-1
clone size: -

CDR3 DNA: TGTGCCAGCAGCCAAGGACTAGCGGGTAGCAATGAGCAGTTCTTC
CDR3 protein: CASSQGLAGSNEQFF
CDR3 length: 15
J gene: TRBJ2-1
D gene: TRBD2
V gene: TRBV3-1/TRBV3-2
clone size: -

CDR3 DNA: TGTGCCAGCAGTGACCCGGGACTAGCGTACAATGAGCAGTTCTTC
CDR3 protein: CASSDPGLAYNEQFF
CDR3 length: 15
J gene: TRBJ2-1
D gene: TRBD2
V gene: TRBV6-1
clone size: once

CDR3 DNA: TGCAGCGTCCGGTACAGGGGACCCTACAATGAGCAGTTCTTC
CDR3 protein: CSVRYRGPYNEQFF
CDR3 length: 14
J gene: TRBJ2-1
D gene: TRBD1
V gene: TRBV29-1
clone size: -

CDR3 DNA: TGTGCCAGCAGTTACACAGTATGGACTGAAGCTTTCTTT
CDR3 protein: CASSYTVWTEAFF
CDR3 length: 13
J gene: TRBJ1-1
D gene: -
V gene: TRBV6-7
clone size: once

CDR3 DNA: TGTGCCAGCAGCTTAAGGCTCCCGACAGGGGGCGTCTTCGAGCAGTACTTC
CDR3 protein: CASSLRLPTGGVFEQYF
CDR3 length: 17
J gene: TRBJ2-7
D gene: TRBD1
V gene: TRBV7-2
clone size: -

CDR3 DNA: TGTGCCAGCAGCGGGGGGGACAGGCTGGCAGATACGCAGTATTTT
CDR3 protein: CASSGGDRLADTQYF
CDR3 length: 15
J gene: TRBJ2-3
D gene: TRBD1
V gene: TRBV9
clone size: -

CDR3 DNA: TGTGCCAGCAGCCCCCGGGACTACGAGCAGTACTTC
CDR3 protein: CASSPRDYEQYF
CDR3 length: 12
J gene: TRBJ2-7
D gene: -
V gene: TRBV11-1
clone size: -

CDR3 DNA: TGTGCCAGCAGCGGTAGTAGAGAGCAGGACACCATCTCTGGAAACACCATATATTTT
CDR3 protein: CASSGSREQDTISGNTIYF
CDR3 length: 19
J gene: TRBJ1-3
D gene: -
V gene: TRBV9
clone size: few

CDR3 DNA: TGTGCCAGCAGTTCCGGGATGCTTTATGGCTACACCTTC
CDR3 protein: CASSSGMLYGYTF
CDR3 length: 13
J gene: TRBJ1-2
D gene: -
V gene: TRBV6-5
clone size: -

CDR3 DNA: TGTGCCAGCAGTGAAGCGCGGCAGGGTAATAATGAGCAGTTCTTC
CDR3 protein: CASSEARQGNNEQFF
CDR3 length: 15
J gene: TRBJ2-1
D gene: -
V gene: TRBV6-1
clone size: -

CDR3 DNA: TGCAGCGTTGTGGCTCAGGGTGGCCACTACGAGCAGTACTTC
CDR3 protein: CSVVAQGGHYEQYF
CDR3 length: 14
J gene: TRBJ2-7
D gene: -
V gene: TRBV29-1
clone size: -

CDR3 DNA: TGTGCCAGCAGCGTAGTTGGAGGTTCCTACAATGAGCAGTTCTTC
CDR3 protein: CASSVVGGSYNEQFF
CDR3 length: 15
J gene: TRBJ2-1
D gene: -
V gene: TRBV9
clone size: -

CDR3 DNA: TGTGCCAGCAGCCGACTAATAGGGCAGGGACAGGAGACCCAGTACTTC
CDR3 protein: CASSRLIGQGQETQYF
CDR3 length: 16
J gene: TRBJ2-5
D gene: TRBD1
V gene: TRBV6-6
clone size: -

CDR3 DNA: TGTGCCACCTCCCAGGGGTGGGGAACAACTGAAGCTTTCTTT
CDR3 protein: CATSQGWGTTEAFF
CDR3 length: 14
J gene: TRBJ1-1
D gene: -
V gene: TRBV19
clone size: -

CDR3 DNA: TGCGCCAGCAGCCAAGATCTTCGGGTAGTCTCCTACAATGAGCAGTTCTTC
CDR3 protein: CASSQDLRVVSYNEQFF
CDR3 length: 17
J gene: TRBJ2-1
D gene: -
V gene: TRBV4-3
clone size: -

CDR3 DNA: TGTGCCAGCAGCTTAGTTTACGGGAACTCCTACGAGCAGTACTTC
CDR3 protein: CASSLVYGNSYEQYF
CDR3 length: 15
J gene: TRBJ2-7
D gene: -
V gene: TRBV11-2
clone size: few

CDR3 DNA: TGTGCCAGCAGCTTGGCCAGAGGAGAGACCCAGTACTTC
CDR3 protein: CASSLARGETQYF
CDR3 length: 13
J gene: TRBJ2-5
D gene: -
V gene: TRBV5-6
clone size: -

CDR3 DNA: TGTGCCAGCAGTGTACAGGACAACTATGGCTACACCTTC
CDR3 protein: CASSVQDNYGYTF
CDR3 length: 13
J gene: TRBJ1-2
D gene: -
V gene: TRBV12-3/TRBV12-4
clone size: -

CDR3 DNA: TGTGCCAGCAGCTTGGCAGACGGGAGGAATCAGCCCCAGCATTTT
CDR3 protein: CASSLADGRNQPQHF
CDR3 length: 15
J gene: TRBJ1-5
D gene: -
V gene: TRBV5-5
clone size: -

CDR3 DNA: TGTGCCAGCAGATCCACAGGGGGTGGCACTGAAGCTTTCTTT
CDR3 protein: CASRSTGGGTEAFF
CDR3 length: 14
J gene: TRBJ1-1
D gene: TRBD1
V gene: TRBV6-6
clone size: once

CDR3 DNA: TGTGCCTGGAGTCGGGGTACGCAGTATTTT
CDR3 protein: CAWSRGTQYF
CDR3 length: 10
J gene: TRBJ2-3
D gene: -
V gene: TRBV30
clone size: -

CDR3 DNA: TGTGCCTGGAGCGGGATTGGCAATCAGCCCCAGCATTTT
CDR3 protein: CAWSGIGNQPQHF
CDR3 length: 13
J gene: TRBJ1-5
D gene: -
V gene: TRBV30
clone size: -

CDR3 DNA: TGTGCCACCAGCAACAGCGGGGGTTACAATGAGCAGTTCTTC
CDR3 protein: CATSNSGGYNEQFF
CDR3 length: 14
J gene: TRBJ2-1
D gene: TRBD2
V gene: TRBV15
clone size: once

CDR3 DNA: TGTGCCAGCAGCCCCGGGACTAGCGGGATCCAAGAGACCCAGTACTTC
CDR3 protein: CASSPGTSGIQETQYF
CDR3 length: 16
J gene: TRBJ2-5
D gene: TRBD2
V gene: TRBV27
clone size: -

CDR3 DNA: TGTGCCAGCAGTTTACAGGCTGAAGCTTTCTTT
CDR3 protein: CASSLQAEAFF
CDR3 length: 11
J gene: TRBJ1-1
D gene: -
V gene: TRBV12-3/TRBV12-4
clone size: -

CDR3 DNA: TGTGCCAGCACCTTTCTACCGGGATTCGGTTCGGTGAACACTGAAGCTTTCTTT
CDR3 protein: CASTFLPGFGSVNTEAFF
CDR3 length: 18
J gene: TRBJ1-1
D gene: -
V gene: TRBV7-9
clone size: -

CDR3 DNA: TGTGCCAGCAGCTTCCTAAGACAGGGGGCTAATGAAAAACTGTTTTTT
CDR3 protein: CASSFLRQGANEKLFF
CDR3 length: 16
J gene: TRBJ1-4
D gene: TRBD1
V gene: TRBV7-9
clone size: -

CDR3 DNA: TGTGCCAGCAGCTTAGGGCTAGCGGGAAGGGATACGCAGTATTTT
CDR3 protein: CASSLGLAGRDTQYF
CDR3 length: 15
J gene: TRBJ2-3
D gene: TRBD2
V gene: TRBV7-2
clone size: -

CDR3 DNA: TGTGCCTGGAGTGCATGGGGACTAGCGGGAGGAAGAGGGAGAGAGACCCAGTACTTC
CDR3 protein: CAWSAWGLAGGRGRETQYF
CDR3 length: 19
J gene: TRBJ2-5
D gene: TRBD2
V gene: TRBV30
clone size: -

CDR3 DNA: TGTGCCAGTAGGGAGGGACAGGGACCTCCTAACTATGGCTACACCTTC
CDR3 protein: CASREGQGPPNYGYTF
CDR3 length: 16
J gene: TRBJ1-2
D gene: TRBD1
V gene: TRBV19
clone size: few

CDR3 DNA: TGTGCCAGCAGTCTCTCGGGACTATTAGAGACCCAGTACTTC
CDR3 protein: CASSLSGLLETQYF
CDR3 length: 14
J gene: TRBJ2-5
D gene: TRBD2
V gene: TRBV6-5
clone size: -

CDR3 DNA: TGTGCCAGCAGCCAAGATAGGAAGGGGGGGGGTAAGCAAGAGACCCAGTACTTC
CDR3 protein: CASSQDRKGGGKQETQYF
CDR3 length: 18
J gene: TRBJ2-5
D gene: -
V gene: TRBV4-2
clone size: -

CDR3 DNA: TGTGCCAGCAGTTCGATTACGGACAGGACCTTC
CDR3 protein: CASSSITDRTF
CDR3 length: 11
J gene: TRBJ1-2
D gene: TRBD1
V gene: TRBV28
clone size: -

CDR3 DNA: TGTGCCAGCAGTTTAGAAGGGAGAACTGAAGCTTTCTTT
CDR3 protein: CASSLEGRTEAFF
CDR3 length: 13
J gene: TRBJ1-1
D gene: -
V gene: TRBV12-3/TRBV12-4
clone size: -

CDR3 DNA: TGTGCCAGCAGTTACTCGAGTCTAGCGGGAAGGGAGCAGTACTTC
CDR3 protein: CASSYSSLAGREQYF
CDR3 length: 15
J gene: TRBJ2-7
D gene: TRBD2
V gene: TRBV6-5
clone size: once

CDR3 DNA: TGTGCCTGGAGTTCACAGGGTTTGTCCTACGAGCAGTACTTC
CDR3 protein: CAWSSQGLSYEQYF
CDR3 length: 14
J gene: TRBJ2-7
D gene: -
V gene: TRBV30
clone size: -

CDR3 DNA: TGTGCCAGCCGACCGGGGAGCGGGACAGGCGAGCAGTACTTC
CDR3 protein: CASRPGSGTGEQYF
CDR3 length: 14
J gene: TRBJ2-7
D gene: -
V gene: TRBV7-8
clone size: -

CDR3 DNA: TGTGCCAGCAGGAATAGGGGGCTTTCCTACGAGCAGTACTTC
CDR3 protein: CASRNRGLSYEQYF
CDR3 length: 14
J gene: TRBJ2-7
D gene: TRBD1
V gene: TRBV2
clone size: -